The next 25 T cell receptor beta chains were all read from a single sample in a study of blood T cell repertoires in COVID-19. Some clones are missing from TCRdb's copy, which holds only in-frame ones; the method was immunoSEQ multiplex PCR. The sample yields 300,000 or so clones, 70% to 90% seen once. Material: peripheral blood. These receptors all come from a young woman who had recovered from COVID-19.

The gene calls are TRBV19 and TRBJ1-2; perhaps TRBD1 as D (5 bases). The CDR3 runs to 17 residues. Germline values: CDR1 LNHDA, CDR2 SQIVND (reference sequence). V gave up 5 bases and J gave up 1 base, with 20 bases separating them. This chain's CDR3 is CASSALSAGIFNYGYTF. CDR3 DNA sequence: TGTGCCAGTAGTGCCCTTTCCGCAGGGATCTTTAACTATGGCTACACCTTC.

The CDR3 loop reads CASSIVGSETQYF. In DNA, the CDR3 is TGTGCCAGTAGTATAGTTGGCTCAGAGACCCAGTACTTC. V gene TRBV19 combines with J gene TRBJ2-5; D unresolved. From germline, CDR1 is LNHDA and CDR2 SQIVND (reference sequence). The CDR3 is 13 residues long. Trimming shortened V by 1 base and J by 4 bases, and 7 bases separated the two germline ends. Complete variable domain (other parts from reference TRBV19 and TRBJ2-5): DGGITQSPKYLFRKEGQNVTLSCEQNLNHDAMYWYRQDPGQGLRLIYYSQIVNDFQKGDIAEGYSVSREKKESFPLTVTSAQKNPTAFYLCASSIVGSETQYFGPGTRLLVL.

The V and J genes are TRBV19 and TRBJ2-1; D unclear. The germline CDR1 and CDR2 sequences are LNHDA and SQIVND (reference sequence). CDR3 length: 13 residues. V was clipped by 9 bases and J by 2 bases, with 11 bases between them. Here the CDR3 DNA reads TGTGCCAGCGCTAGACGGGCCTACAATGAGCAGTTCTTC. This sequence encodes CASARRAYNEQFF. Using reference TRBV19 and TRBJ2-1 for the parts outside the CDR3, the full variable domain is DGGITQSPKYLFRKEGQNVTLSCEQNLNHDAMYWYRQDPGQGLRLIYYSQIVNDFQKGDIAEGYSVSREKKESFPLTVTSAQKNPTAFYLCASARRAYNEQFFGPGTRLTVL.

This clone was observed a few times. The chain is built from TRBV29-1 and TRBJ2-1; D is possibly TRBD2 (5 bases). The V end lost 7 bases, the J end lost 4 bases, and 14 bases lay between the germline ends. The CDR3 extends over 13 amino acids. Per the germline V gene, CDR1 is SQVTM and CDR2 is ANQGSEA. The CDR3 region has the DNA TGCAGCGCCGAACGAGGGCGTTACAATGAGCAGTTCTTC. Protein: CSAERGRYNEQFF.

This chain uses TRBV7-2 with TRBJ1-3; perhaps TRBD1 as D (6 bases). Trimming took 6 bases from V and 2 from J, leaving 14 bases between them. This CDR3 contains 15 residues. Germline V lookup: CDR1 SGHTA, CDR2 FQGNSA. Here the CDR3 DNA reads TGTGCCAGCAGGATTACAGGGCAAGCTGGAAACACCATATATTTT. Translating it yields CASRITGQAGNTIYF.

V gene TRBV5-6 combines with J gene TRBJ1-6; no reliable D call. The CDR3 loop spans 14 amino acids. In germline, CDR1 is SGHDT, CDR2 YYEEEE. Trimming cost V 1 base and J 5 bases, with 7 bases left between them. CDR3 in amino acids: CASSLLADNSPLHF. The CDR3, as DNA: TGTGCCAGCAGCTTGTTGGCTGATAATTCACCCCTCCACTTT.

V is TRBV6-5 and J is TRBJ1-5; no clear D gene. Looked up from germline, CDR1 is MNHEY and CDR2 is SVGAGI. V was trimmed by 0 bases and J by 7 bases, leaving 13 bases between them. This CDR3 is 15 amino acids long. CDR3 nucleotide sequence: TGTGCCAGCAGTTACTCCGGCGCGCCCGGGCAGCCCCAGCATTTT. Protein sequence: CASSYSGAPGQPQHF.

The chain uses TRBV5-4 and TRBJ1-1, with D tentatively TRBD1 (6 bases). The CDR3 extends over 12 amino acids. Looked up from germline, CDR1 is SGHNT and CDR2 is YYREEE (reference sequence). Trimming removed 4 bases from V and 5 bases from J, with 9 bases in between. In DNA, the CDR3 is TGTGCCAGCAGCCCGGACAGAACTGAAGCTTTCTTT. Translating gives CASSPDRTEAFF.

The V call is TRBV6-2 or TRBV6-3, the J call TRBJ2-3; D is unclear. Trimming removed 3 bases at V and 2 bases at J, with 9 bases between. The V gene's germline CDR1 is MNHEY and CDR2 SVGEGT. This CDR3 has 14 residues. This CDR3 reads CASSYYSLTDTQYF. The DNA for the CDR3 is TGTGCCAGCAGTTATTACAGCCTCACAGATACGCAGTATTTT.

Only one count was recorded for this clone. The chain links TRBV9 to TRBJ2-5; D may be TRBD2 (6 bases). Germline CDR1 and CDR2: SGDLS and YYNGEE. The CDR3 has 17 amino acids. V shed 0 bases and J shed 3 bases, with 18 bases lying between them. The CDR3 DNA sequence: TGTGCCAGCAGCGTAGCCCCGGCGGGATGGGCGAAAGAGACCCAGTACTTC. Translation gives CASSVAPAGWAKETQYF.

The V gene is TRBV19, the J gene TRBJ1-3; 7 positions agree with TRBD1. Germline loops: CDR1 LNHDA, CDR2 SQIVND (reference sequence). V shed 6 bases and J 4 bases; nucleotides not matched to a gene: 12. This CDR3 is built from 16 residues. The DNA of the CDR3 is TGTGCCAGTAGCCCCACAACAGGGGCGCGGGGAAACACCATATATTTT. This encodes CASSPTTGARGNTIYF.

The chain uses TRBV9 and TRBJ1-6; D is perhaps TRBD1 (6 bases). With 0 bases removed from V and 4 bases from J, the gap between germline ends came to 26 bases. Germline V gene data show CDR1 as SGDLS and CDR2 as YYNGEE. The CDR3 extends over 21 amino acids. The DNA of the CDR3 is TGTGCCAGCAGCGTAGAAGGAACCGGGACAAGGGTCTTCATTTATAATTCACCCCTCCACTTT. The encoded protein is CASSVEGTGTRVFIYNSPLHF. The full variable domain, completed using reference TRBV9 and TRBJ1-6, is DSGVTQTPKHLITATGQRVTLRCSPRSGDLSVYWYQQSLDQGLQFLIQYYNGEERAKGNILERFSAQQFPDLHSELNLSSLELGDSALYFCASSVEGTGTRVFIYNSPLHFGNGTRLTVT.

This chain links TRBV28 with TRBJ2-2; possibly TRBD2 for D (5 bases). This CDR3 has 17 residues. Germline CDR1 reads MDHEN; CDR2 reads SYDVKM. Trimming stripped 3 bases from V and 1 base from J, with 15 bases between. CDR3 sequence (DNA): TGTGCCAGCAGTTTCCTCCGGCTAGCAGAGAACACCGGGGAGCTGTTTTTT. It translates to CASSFLRLAENTGELFF.

The rearrangement joins TRBV2 to TRBJ1-4; D not certain. Germline V lookup: CDR1 SNHLY, CDR2 FYNNEI. The CDR3 length is 14 residues. V dropped 3 bases and J dropped 5 bases, with 10 bases sitting between them. The CDR3 nucleotides read TGTGCCAGCAGTGATTTTTCCAGAAATGAAAAACTGTTTTTT. Its protein is CASSDFSRNEKLFF.

J is TRBJ2-5 and V is TRBV19; tentatively, D is TRBD2 (7 bases). From germline, CDR1 is LNHDA and CDR2 SQIVND (reference sequence). The CDR3 has 15 amino acids. Trimming took off 6 bases at V and 4 bases at J, with 18 bases between the two ends. The CDR3 bases are TGTGCCAGTAGAAGACAGGCAGGGAGGGGAGAGACCCAGTACTTC. Translating it yields CASRRQAGRGETQYF.

The chain couples TRBV6-2 or TRBV6-3 to TRBJ1-5; D remains unclear. The CDR3 totals 15 residues. In germline, CDR1 is MNHEY, CDR2 SVGEGT. The V end was cut by 4 bases, the J end by 1 base, with 11 bases between. This chain's CDR3 is CASSSAGLSNQPQHF. CDR3 DNA sequence: TGTGCCAGCAGTTCGGCGGGTTTAAGCAATCAGCCCCAGCATTTT.

This chain connects TRBV9 to TRBJ2-7; no clear D. Trimming took off 0 bases at V and 0 bases at J, with 4 bases between the two ends. Per germline, CDR1 SGDLS and CDR2 YYNGEE. CDR3 length: 13 amino acids. CDR3 in amino acids: CASSVDNSYEQYF. In nucleotides, the CDR3 is TGTGCCAGCAGCGTAGACAACTCCTACGAGCAGTACTTC.

The rearrangement links TRBV7-8 to TRBJ1-1; 8 positions match TRBD1. Trimming removed 2 bases from V and 5 bases from J; junction bases left unmatched: 7. The length of the CDR3 is 15 residues. Looked up from germline, CDR1 is SGHVS and CDR2 is FQNEAQ. The CDR3 reads CASSLRARTGTEAFF. The CDR3 region has the DNA TGTGCCAGCAGCTTACGGGCGAGGACAGGGACTGAAGCTTTCTTT.

V is TRBV19 and J is TRBJ1-4, with D perhaps TRBD1 (5 bases). Germline-derived CDR1 and CDR2 are LNHDA and SQIVND (reference sequence). The CDR3 is 13 amino acids. V lost 7 bases and J 6 bases, leaving 12 bases between the germline ends. For the CDR3, the DNA is TGTGCCAGTAATAACGGAGGGGATGAAAAACTGTTTTTT. The encoded protein is CASNNGGDEKLFF.

The genes are TRBV30 and TRBJ1-1, with 9 bases identical to TRBD1. Germline loops: CDR1 GTSNPN, CDR2 SVGIG (reference sequence). V lost 3 bases, J lost 1 base, and 6 bases stayed unmatched. The CDR3 consists of 15 residues. In DNA form, the CDR3 reads TGTGCCTGGAGAGGGGGGACAGGGAGGAACACTGAAGCTTTCTTT. It yields the protein CAWRGGTGRNTEAFF.

This chain connects TRBV5-1 to TRBJ2-5; 15 positions agree with TRBD2. The CDR3 has 17 residues. V lost 4 bases, J lost 1 base, and 5 bases stayed unmatched. Per the germline V gene, CDR1 is SGHRS and CDR2 is YFSETQ. The DNA of the CDR3 is TGCGCCAGCAGCGTGGGACTAGCGGGGGGTATCCAAGAGACCCAGTACTTC. It translates to CASSVGLAGGIQETQYF.

V gene TRBV15 combines with J gene TRBJ2-5; possible D gene TRBD1, 6 bases. The CDR3 is made up of 14 amino acids. Trimming removed 3 bases at V and 2 bases at J, with 10 bases between. Germline V lookup: CDR1 LNHNV, CDR2 YYDKDF (reference sequence). CDR3 sequence: CATSSVDSQETQYF. In DNA, the CDR3 is TGTGCCACCAGCAGCGTGGACAGTCAAGAGACCCAGTACTTC.

This clone was observed a single time. The V gene is TRBV5-1, the J gene TRBJ1-2, with 8 bases lining up with TRBD1. This CDR3 has 15 amino acids. Trimming at V came to 4 bases and at J to 4 bases, leaving 9 bases not matched to a gene. Germline CDR1 is SGHRS and CDR2 is YFSETQ. CDR3 protein: CASSLTDRAGYGYTF. The CDR3 DNA follows: TGCGCCAGCAGCCTAACGGACAGGGCCGGCTATGGCTACACCTTC.

The J gene is TRBJ1-3, the V gene TRBV5-1; 7 bases are a match to TRBD1. Trimming at V came to 4 bases and at J to 1 base, leaving 14 bases not matched to a gene. Looked up from germline, CDR1 is SGHRS and CDR2 is YFSETQ. This CDR3 has 18 residues. This CDR3 is CASSHSLLTGFSGNTIYF. In DNA, the CDR3 is TGCGCCAGCAGCCACTCATTACTGACAGGGTTTTCTGGAAACACCATATATTTT.

The rearrangement joins TRBV28 to TRBJ1-4, with 7 nucleotides matching TRBD1. V was clipped by 4 bases and J by 5 bases; unmatched bases: 7. This CDR3 has 15 amino acids. Germline V gene data show CDR1 as MDHEN and CDR2 as SYDVKM. CDR3 in amino acids: CASSWPTGLNEKLFF. CDR3 in DNA: TGTGCCAGCAGTTGGCCGACAGGGCTGAATGAAAAACTGTTTTTT.